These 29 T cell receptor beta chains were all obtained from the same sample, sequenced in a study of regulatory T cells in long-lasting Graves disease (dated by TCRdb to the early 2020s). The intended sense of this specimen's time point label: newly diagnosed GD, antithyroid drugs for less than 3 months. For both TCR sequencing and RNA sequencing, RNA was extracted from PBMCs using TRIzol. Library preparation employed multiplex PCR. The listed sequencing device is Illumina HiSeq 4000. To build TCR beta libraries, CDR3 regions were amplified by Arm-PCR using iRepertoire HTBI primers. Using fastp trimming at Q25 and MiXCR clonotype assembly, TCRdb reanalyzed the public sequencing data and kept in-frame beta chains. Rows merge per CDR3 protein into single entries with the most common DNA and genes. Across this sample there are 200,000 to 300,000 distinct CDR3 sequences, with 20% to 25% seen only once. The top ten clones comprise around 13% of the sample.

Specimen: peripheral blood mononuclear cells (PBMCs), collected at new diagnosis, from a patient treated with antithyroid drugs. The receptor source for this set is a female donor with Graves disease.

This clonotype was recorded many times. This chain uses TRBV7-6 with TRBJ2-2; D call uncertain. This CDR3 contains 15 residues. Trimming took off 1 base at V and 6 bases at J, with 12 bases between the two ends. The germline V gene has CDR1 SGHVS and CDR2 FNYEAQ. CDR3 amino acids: CASSLGHWDAGELFF. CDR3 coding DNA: TGTGCCAGCAGCTTAGGGCACTGGGATGCCGGGGAGCTGTTTTTT.

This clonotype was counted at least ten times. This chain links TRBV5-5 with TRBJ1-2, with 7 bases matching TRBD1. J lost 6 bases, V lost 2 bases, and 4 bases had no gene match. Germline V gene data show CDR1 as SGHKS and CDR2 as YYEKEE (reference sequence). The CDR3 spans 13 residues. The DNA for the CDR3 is TGTGCCAGCAGCTTCGGAGGGGGCGATGGCTACACCTTC. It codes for CASSFGGGDGYTF.

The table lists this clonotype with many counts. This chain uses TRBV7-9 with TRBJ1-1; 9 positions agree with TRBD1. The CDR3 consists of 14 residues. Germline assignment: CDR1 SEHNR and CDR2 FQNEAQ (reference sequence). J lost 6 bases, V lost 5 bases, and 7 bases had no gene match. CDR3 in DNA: TGTGCCAGCAGCCCAGGGACAGGGTTCGCTGAAGCTTTCTTT. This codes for CASSPGTGFAEAFF.

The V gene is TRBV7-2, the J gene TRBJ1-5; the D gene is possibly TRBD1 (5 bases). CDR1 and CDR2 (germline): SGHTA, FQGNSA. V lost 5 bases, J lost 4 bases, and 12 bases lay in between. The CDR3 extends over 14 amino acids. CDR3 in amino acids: CASSLGEGNQPQHF. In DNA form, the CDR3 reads TGTGCCAGCAGCCTAGGAGAGGGGAATCAGCCCCAGCATTTT.

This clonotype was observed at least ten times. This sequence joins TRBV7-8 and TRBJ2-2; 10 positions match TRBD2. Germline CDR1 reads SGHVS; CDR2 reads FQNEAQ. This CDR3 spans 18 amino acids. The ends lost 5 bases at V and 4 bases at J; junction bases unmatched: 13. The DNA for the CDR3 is TGTGCCAGCAGCCCTATGAGAGCGGGAGGGCGTAGCACCGGGGAGCTGTTTTTT. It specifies CASSPMRAGGRSTGELFF.

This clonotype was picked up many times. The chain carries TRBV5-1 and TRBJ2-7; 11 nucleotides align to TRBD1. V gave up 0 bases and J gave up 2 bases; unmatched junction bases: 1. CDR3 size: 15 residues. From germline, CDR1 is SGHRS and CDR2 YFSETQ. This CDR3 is CASSLGDRGTYEQYF. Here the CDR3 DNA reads TGCGCCAGCAGCTTGGGGGACAGGGGGACCTACGAGCAGTACTTC.

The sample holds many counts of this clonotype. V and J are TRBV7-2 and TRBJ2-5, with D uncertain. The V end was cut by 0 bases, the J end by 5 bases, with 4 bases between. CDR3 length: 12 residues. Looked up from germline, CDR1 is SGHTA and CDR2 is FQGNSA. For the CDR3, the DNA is TGTGCCAGCAGCTTAGCGCTCGAGACCCAGTACTTC. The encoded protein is CASSLALETQYF. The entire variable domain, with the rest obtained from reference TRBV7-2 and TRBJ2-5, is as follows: GAGVSQSPSNKVTEKGKDVELRCDPISGHTALYWYRQSLGQGLEFLIYFQGNSAPDKSGLPSDRFSAERTGGSVSTLTIQRTQQEDSAVYLCASSLALETQYFGPGTRLLVL.

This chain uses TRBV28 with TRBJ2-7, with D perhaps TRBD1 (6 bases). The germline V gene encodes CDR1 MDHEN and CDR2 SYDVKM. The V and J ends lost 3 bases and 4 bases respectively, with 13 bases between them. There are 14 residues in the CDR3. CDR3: CASSFTGQIYEQYF. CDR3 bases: TGTGCCAGCAGTTTTACGGGACAAATATACGAGCAGTACTTC.

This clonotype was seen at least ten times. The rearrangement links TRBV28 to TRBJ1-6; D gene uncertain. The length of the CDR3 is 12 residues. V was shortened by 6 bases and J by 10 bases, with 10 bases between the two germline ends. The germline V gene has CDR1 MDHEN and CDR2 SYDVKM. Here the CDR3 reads CASRPQESPLHF. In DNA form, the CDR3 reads TGTGCCAGCAGACCCCAAGAATCACCCCTCCACTTT.

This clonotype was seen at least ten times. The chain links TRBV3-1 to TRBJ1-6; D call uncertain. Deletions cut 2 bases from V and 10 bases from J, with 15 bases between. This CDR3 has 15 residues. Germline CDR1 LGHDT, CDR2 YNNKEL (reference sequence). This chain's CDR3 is CASSQNPTADSPLHF. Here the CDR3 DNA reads TGTGCCAGCAGCCAAAACCCTACGGCGGACTCACCCCTCCACTTT.

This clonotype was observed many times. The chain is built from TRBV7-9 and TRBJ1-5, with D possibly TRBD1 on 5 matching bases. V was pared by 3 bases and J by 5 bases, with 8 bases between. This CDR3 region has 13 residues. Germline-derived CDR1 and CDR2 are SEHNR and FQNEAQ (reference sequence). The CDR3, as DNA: TGTGCCAGCAGCTTCGGAGGGGATCAGCCCCAGCATTTT. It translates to CASSFGGDQPQHF.

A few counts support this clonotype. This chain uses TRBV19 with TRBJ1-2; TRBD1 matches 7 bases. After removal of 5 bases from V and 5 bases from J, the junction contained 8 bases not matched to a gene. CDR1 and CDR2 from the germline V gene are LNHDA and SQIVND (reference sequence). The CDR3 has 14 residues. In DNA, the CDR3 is TGTGCCAGTAGTGCAAAGGCGGGACAGTATGGCTACACCTTC. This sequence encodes CASSAKAGQYGYTF.

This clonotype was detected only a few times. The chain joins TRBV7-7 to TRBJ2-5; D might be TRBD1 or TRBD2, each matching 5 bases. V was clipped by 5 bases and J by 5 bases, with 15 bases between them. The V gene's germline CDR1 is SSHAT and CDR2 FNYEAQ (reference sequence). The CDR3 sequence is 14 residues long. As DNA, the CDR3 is TGTGCCAGCAGCCCCCTGGGGGTCCGGGAGACCCAGTACTTC. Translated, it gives CASSPLGVRETQYF.

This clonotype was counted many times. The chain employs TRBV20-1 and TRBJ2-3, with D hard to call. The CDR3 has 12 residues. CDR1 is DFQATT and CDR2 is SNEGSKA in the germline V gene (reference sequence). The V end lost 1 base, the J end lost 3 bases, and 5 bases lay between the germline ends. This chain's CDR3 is CSARAQTDTQYF. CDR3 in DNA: TGCAGTGCTAGAGCCCAGACAGATACGCAGTATTTT.

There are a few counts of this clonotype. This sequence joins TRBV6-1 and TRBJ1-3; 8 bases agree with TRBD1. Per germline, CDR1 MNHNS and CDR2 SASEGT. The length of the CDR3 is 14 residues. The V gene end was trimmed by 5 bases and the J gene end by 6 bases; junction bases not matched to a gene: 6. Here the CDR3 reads CASSHRDRLNTIYF. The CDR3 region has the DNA TGTGCCAGCAGTCACCGGGACAGGTTAAACACCATATATTTT.

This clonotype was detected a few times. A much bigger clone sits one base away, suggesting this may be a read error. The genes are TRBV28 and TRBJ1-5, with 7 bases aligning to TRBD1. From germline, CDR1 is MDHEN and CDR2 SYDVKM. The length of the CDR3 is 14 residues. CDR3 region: CASNLGGQEQPQHF. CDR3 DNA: TGTGCCAGCAATTTAGGAGGACAGGAACAGCCCCAGCATTTT.

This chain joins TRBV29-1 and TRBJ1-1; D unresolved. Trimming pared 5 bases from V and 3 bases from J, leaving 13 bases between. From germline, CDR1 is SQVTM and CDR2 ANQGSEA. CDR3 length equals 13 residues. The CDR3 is CSVRSGIDTEAFF. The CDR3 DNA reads TGCAGCGTTAGATCGGGGATCGACACTGAAGCTTTCTTT.

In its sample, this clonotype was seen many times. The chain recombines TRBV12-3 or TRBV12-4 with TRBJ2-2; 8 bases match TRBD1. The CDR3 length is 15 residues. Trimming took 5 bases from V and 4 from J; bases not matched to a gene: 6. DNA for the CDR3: TGTGCCAGCAGTCGCAGGGGGCGGGCCACCGGGGAGCTGTTTTTT. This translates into CASSRRGRATGELFF.

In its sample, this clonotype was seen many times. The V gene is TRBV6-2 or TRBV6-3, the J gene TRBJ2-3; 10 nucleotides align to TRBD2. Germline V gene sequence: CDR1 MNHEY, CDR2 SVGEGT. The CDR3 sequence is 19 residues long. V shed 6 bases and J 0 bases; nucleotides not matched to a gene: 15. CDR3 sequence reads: CASSKLAGGTSGSTDTQYF. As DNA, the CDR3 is TGTGCCAGCAGCAAATTAGCGGGAGGAACTTCCGGTAGCACAGATACGCAGTATTTT.

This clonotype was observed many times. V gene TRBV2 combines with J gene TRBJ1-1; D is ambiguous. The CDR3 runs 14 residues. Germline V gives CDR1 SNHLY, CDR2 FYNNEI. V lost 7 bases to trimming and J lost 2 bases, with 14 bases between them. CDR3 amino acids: CASKVLSSNTEAFF. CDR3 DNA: TGTGCCAGCAAGGTCCTCAGCTCCAACACTGAAGCTTTCTTT.

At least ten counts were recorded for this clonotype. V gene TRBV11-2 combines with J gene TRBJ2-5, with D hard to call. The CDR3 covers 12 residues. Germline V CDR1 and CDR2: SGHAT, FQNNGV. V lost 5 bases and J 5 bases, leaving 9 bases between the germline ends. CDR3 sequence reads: CASSHLGETQYF. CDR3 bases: TGTGCCAGCAGCCATCTTGGGGAGACCCAGTACTTC.

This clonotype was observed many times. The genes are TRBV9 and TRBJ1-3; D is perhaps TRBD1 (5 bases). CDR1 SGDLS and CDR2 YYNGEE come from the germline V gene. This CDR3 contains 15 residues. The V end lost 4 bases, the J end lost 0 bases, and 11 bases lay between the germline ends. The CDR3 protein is CASSLQASSGNTIYF. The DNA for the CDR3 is TGTGCCAGCAGCTTACAGGCGAGCTCTGGAAACACCATATATTTT.

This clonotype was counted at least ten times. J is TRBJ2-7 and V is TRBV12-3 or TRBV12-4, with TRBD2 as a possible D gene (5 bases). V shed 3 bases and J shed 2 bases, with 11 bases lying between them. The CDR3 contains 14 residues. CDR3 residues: CASSFSDATYEQYF. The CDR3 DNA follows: TGTGCCAGCAGTTTTAGCGACGCAACCTACGAGCAGTACTTC.

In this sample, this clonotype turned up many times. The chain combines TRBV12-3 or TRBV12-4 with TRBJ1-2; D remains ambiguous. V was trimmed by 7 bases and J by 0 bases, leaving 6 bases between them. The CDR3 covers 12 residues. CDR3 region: CASTGANYGYTF. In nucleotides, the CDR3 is TGTGCCAGCACAGGTGCTAACTATGGCTACACCTTC.

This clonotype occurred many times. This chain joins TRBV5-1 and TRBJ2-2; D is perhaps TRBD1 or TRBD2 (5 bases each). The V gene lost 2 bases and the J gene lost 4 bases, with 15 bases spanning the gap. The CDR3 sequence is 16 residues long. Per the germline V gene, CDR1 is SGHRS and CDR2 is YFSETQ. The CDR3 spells CASSFLQGGTTGELFF. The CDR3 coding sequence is TGCGCCAGCAGCTTCTTGCAGGGTGGGACCACCGGGGAGCTGTTTTTT.

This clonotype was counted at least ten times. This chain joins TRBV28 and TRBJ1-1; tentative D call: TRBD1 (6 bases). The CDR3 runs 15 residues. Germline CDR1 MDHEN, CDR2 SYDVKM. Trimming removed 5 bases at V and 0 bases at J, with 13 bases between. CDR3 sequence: CASSIMDSLNTEAFF. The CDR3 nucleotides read TGTGCCAGCAGTATCATGGACAGCCTGAACACTGAAGCTTTCTTT.

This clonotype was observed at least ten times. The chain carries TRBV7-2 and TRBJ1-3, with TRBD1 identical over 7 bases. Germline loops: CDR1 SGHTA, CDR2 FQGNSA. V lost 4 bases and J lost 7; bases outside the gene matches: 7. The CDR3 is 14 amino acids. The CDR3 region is CASSYYIQGNTIYF. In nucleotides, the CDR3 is TGTGCCAGCAGCTACTACATACAGGGGAACACCATATATTTT.

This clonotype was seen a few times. CDR3 residues: CATSRDGRGNEQFF. The CDR3 DNA follows: TGTGCCACCAGCAGAGATGGCAGGGGGAATGAGCAGTTCTTC. The chain uses TRBV15 and TRBJ2-1, with 7 nucleotides matching TRBD1. The germline gives CDR1 LNHNV, CDR2 YYDKDF (reference sequence). This CDR3 has 14 residues. Trimming cost V 0 bases and J 7 bases; bases outside gene matches: 3.

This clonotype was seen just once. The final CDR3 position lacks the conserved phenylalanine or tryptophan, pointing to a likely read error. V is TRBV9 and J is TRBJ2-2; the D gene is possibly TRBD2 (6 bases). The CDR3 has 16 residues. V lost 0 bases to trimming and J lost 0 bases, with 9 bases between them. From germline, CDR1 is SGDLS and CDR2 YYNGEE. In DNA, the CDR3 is TGTGCCAGCAGCGTAGTCGGCGGGGCGAACACCGGGGAGCTGTTTCTT. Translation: CASSVVGGANTGELFL.